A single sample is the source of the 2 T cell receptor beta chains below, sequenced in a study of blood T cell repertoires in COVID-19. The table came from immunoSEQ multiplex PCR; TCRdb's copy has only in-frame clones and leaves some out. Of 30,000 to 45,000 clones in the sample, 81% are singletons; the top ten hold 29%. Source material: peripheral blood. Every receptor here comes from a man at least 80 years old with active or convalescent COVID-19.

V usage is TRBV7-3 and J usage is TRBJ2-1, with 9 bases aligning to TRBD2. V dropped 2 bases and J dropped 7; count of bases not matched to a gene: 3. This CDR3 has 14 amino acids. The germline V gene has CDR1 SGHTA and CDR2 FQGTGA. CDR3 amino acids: CASSLAGGPNEQFF. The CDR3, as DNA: TGTGCCAGCAGCTTAGCGGGAGGGCCTAATGAGCAGTTCTTC.

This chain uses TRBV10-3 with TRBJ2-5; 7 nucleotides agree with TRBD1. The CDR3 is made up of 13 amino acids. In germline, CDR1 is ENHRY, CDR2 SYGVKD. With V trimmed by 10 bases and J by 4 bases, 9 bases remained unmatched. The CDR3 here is CATRGDRIETQYF. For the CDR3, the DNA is TGTGCCACCAGAGGGGACAGAATAGAGACCCAGTACTTC.